Listed below are T cell receptor beta chains from one sample, sequenced in a study of T cell repertoires in cytomegalovirus infection. What these receptors recognize is not known. A single record per CDR3 protein comes from TCRdb applying MiXCR to the reads. The repertoire includes approximately 910,000 distinct CDR3 sequences, under 40% of them detected once, and roughly 13% sits in the top ten. This specimen consisted of cultured CD8+ T cells from PBMCs, obtained from culture after CMV antigen stimulation. These receptors all come from a human donor in good health (CMV status not recorded). Some clones in this sample may be carry-over from other donors' samples. Both conserved end residues are part of each CDR3. The D gene is left open where the match is weak.

D: TRBD1
J: TRBJ2-5
V: TRBV27
CDR3: CASSPRTGDETQYF

D: -
J: TRBJ2-2
V: TRBV28
CDR3: CASSPSTRPGTGELFF

D: -
J: TRBJ1-3
V: TRBV9
CDR3: CASSVAKGPSPGNTIYF

D: TRBD1
J: TRBJ1-1
V: TRBV6-5
CDR3: CASSYQGGADTEAFF

D: -
J: TRBJ2-3
V: TRBV6-1
CDR3: CASREGTAYTDTQYF

D: -
J: TRBJ1-3
V: TRBV28
CDR3: CASSSDGTALSSGNTIYF

D: -
J: TRBJ1-1
V: TRBV2
CDR3: CATWVNTEAFF

D: -
J: TRBJ1-1
V: TRBV24-1
CDR3: CATSGPTDTEAFF

D: -
J: TRBJ1-2
V: TRBV2
CDR3: CASIGGGYTF

D: TRBD1
J: TRBJ1-5
V: TRBV2
CDR3: CASSPTTGTQPQHF